This is a list of T cell receptor beta chains from one sample in a study of T cells in Graves' hyperthyroidism and ophthalmopathy. TCRdb ran MiXCR on the multiplex PCR reads and lists one entry per CDR3 protein. The sample gives a few hundred thousand distinct CDR3 sequences, 35% to 55% of which show up once; just over 8% is in the top ten. Sequenced sample: peripheral blood or thyroid tissue (not recorded which). These receptors all stem from a woman aged 18-35 years with Graves' hyperthyroidism. The CDR3 runs from the conserved cysteine through the conserved F or W. A D gene is named only where the DNA matches it firmly. Clone size is stated in some rows and not others, as once, few, many or a class when expanded.

j_call	clone_size	d_call	v_call	cdr3_length	cdr3_aa	cdr3_nt
TRBJ2-5	many	TRBD2	TRBV2	15	CASSDAGGGQETQYF	TGTGCCAGCAGTGATGCGGGAGGTGGGCAAGAGACCCAGTACTTC
TRBJ2-5	NA	NA	TRBV24-1	14	CATRDRAEGETQYF	TGTGCCACCCGTGATCGGGCCGAAGGGGAGACGCAGTACTTC
TRBJ2-2	NA	NA	TRBV7-9	15	CASGRGGHDTGELFF	TGTGCCAGCGGCCGTGGGGGTCACGACACCGGGGAGCTGTTTTTT
TRBJ2-2	NA	TRBD2	TRBV20-1	15	CSARDLAGDTGELFF	TGCAGTGCTAGAGATCTAGCGGGAGACACCGGGGAGCTGTTTTTT
TRBJ1-2	few	TRBD1	TRBV7-2	14	CASSFRQGGYGYTF	TGTGCCAGCAGCTTTAGACAGGGTGGCTATGGCTACACCTTC
TRBJ2-7	NA	NA	TRBV20-1	16	CSAKQGASGSLYEQYF	TGCAGTGCCAAACAGGGGGCTAGCGGGAGTCTCTACGAGCAGTACTTC
TRBJ2-5	many	TRBD2	TRBV7-8	15	CASSLGAGAQETQYF	TGTGCCAGCAGCTTGGGAGCGGGAGCACAAGAGACCCAGTACTTC
TRBJ1-1	once	NA	TRBV2	12	CASSALNTEAFF	TGTGCCAGCTCAGCCTTGAACACTGAAGCTTTCTTT
TRBJ1-4	NA	NA	TRBV10-3	13	CASRRQANEKLFF	TGTGCCAGCAGGAGACAGGCTAATGAAAAACTGTTTTTT
TRBJ2-5	few	NA	TRBV11-3	16	CASSLVWDGTQETQYF	TGTGCCAGCAGCTTAGTATGGGACGGGACCCAAGAGACCCAGTACTTC
TRBJ1-5	few	NA	TRBV9	14	CASSPTTGNQPQHF	TGTGCCAGCTCACCGACTACAGGGAATCAGCCCCAGCATTTT
TRBJ2-7	NA	TRBD1	TRBV5-1	14	CASSFPDRGHEQYF	TGCGCCAGCAGCTTTCCCGACAGGGGTCACGAGCAGTACTTC
TRBJ1-4	NA	NA	TRBV14	15	CASSQRAVRTEKLFF	TGTGCCAGCAGCCAACGGGCAGTTCGTACTGAAAAACTGTTTTTT
TRBJ1-5	NA	NA	TRBV2	14	CASSATGPLEPQHF	TGTGCCAGCAGTGCAACCGGGCCGTTGGAGCCCCAGCATTTT
TRBJ1-1	few	NA	TRBV7-2	14	CASSSRGGDTEAFF	TGTGCCAGCAGTTCAAGGGGAGGAGACACTGAAGCTTTCTTT
TRBJ1-4	few	NA	TRBV10-3	16	CAISEQHKRFNEKLFF	TGTGCCATCAGTGAACAGCATAAAAGATTTAATGAAAAACTGTTTTTT
TRBJ2-7	NA	NA	TRBV5-8	13	CASRLPGSYEQYF	TGTGCCAGCAGGCTCCCAGGTAGCTACGAGCAGTACTTC
TRBJ1-1	NA	NA	TRBV7-9	16	CASSSRGGAVNTEAFF	TGTGCCAGCAGCTCCCGGGGGGGGGCAGTGAACACTGAAGCTTTCTTT
TRBJ1-2	few	NA	TRBV7-9	13	CASSQGRGESYTF	TGTGCCAGCAGCCAAGGGAGGGGCGAGAGCTACACCTTC
TRBJ2-2	once	TRBD2	TRBV9	15	CASRGLAGSLGELFF	TGTGCCAGCAGGGGACTAGCGGGAAGTCTGGGGGAGCTGTTTTTT
TRBJ1-2	many	NA	TRBV7-9	15	CASSFRGSANYGYTF	TGTGCCAGCAGCTTCAGGGGATCAGCTAACTATGGCTACACCTTC
TRBJ1-4	NA	TRBD1	TRBV19	15	CASSMRGTGYEKLFF	TGTGCCAGTAGTATGCGGGGGACAGGATATGAAAAACTGTTTTTT
TRBJ1-1	many	NA	TRBV7-9	13	CASSLWGNTEAFF	TGTGCCAGCAGCTTATGGGGTAACACTGAAGCTTTCTTT
TRBJ2-2	NA	NA	TRBV7-3	15	CASSLTMGKTGELFF	TGTGCCAGCAGCTTAACAATGGGGAAGACCGGGGAGCTGTTTTTT
TRBJ1-1	NA	TRBD1	TRBV6-1	14	CASRTPGQGLGAFF	TGTGCCAGCAGGACCCCGGGACAGGGTTTGGGAGCTTTCTTT
TRBJ1-3	once	NA	TRBV29-1	14	CSVERGLTGNTIYF	TGCAGCGTTGAACGGGGGTTAACTGGAAACACCATATATTTT
TRBJ1-1	few	NA	TRBV7-2	17	CASSLGWVGARNTEAFF	TGTGCCAGCAGCTTAGGTTGGGTGGGGGCGAGGAACACTGAAGCTTTCTTT
TRBJ1-1	NA	NA	TRBV19	12	CASSNWPAEAFF	TGTGCCAGTAGTAATTGGCCCGCTGAAGCTTTCTTT
TRBJ1-1	once	NA	TRBV20-1	14	CSARDTGKNTEAFF	TGCAGTGCCCGGGATACAGGGAAGAACACTGAAGCTTTCTTT
TRBJ1-1	NA	TRBD1	TRBV2	11	CASSEKGATFF	TGTGCCAGCAGTGAAAAGGGGGCAACTTTCTTT
TRBJ2-7	NA	NA	TRBV10-3	15	CAISETGDGGYEQYF	TGTGCCATCAGTGAGACCGGGGACGGGGGCTACGAGCAGTACTTC
TRBJ2-7	NA	TRBD2	TRBV2	16	CASRNRASGSSYEQYF	TGTGCCAGCAGGAACCGGGCTAGCGGGAGCTCCTACGAGCAGTACTTC
TRBJ2-7	NA	TRBD2	TRBV7-8	14	CASTGLAGAYEQYF	TGTGCCAGCACAGGACTAGCGGGGGCCTACGAGCAGTACTTC
TRBJ2-2	few	NA	TRBV19	15	CASSTPRGGHGELFF	TGTGCCAGTAGTACTCCCCGTGGGGGCCACGGGGAGCTGTTTTTT
TRBJ2-2	NA	NA	TRBV2	13	CASSEEHTGELFF	TGTGCCAGCAGTGAAGAGCACACCGGGGAGCTGTTTTTT
TRBJ1-2	few	NA	TRBV30	12	CAWSVGEDGYTF	TGTGCCTGGAGTGTAGGGGAGGATGGCTACACCTTC
TRBJ2-2	few	TRBD1	TRBV24-1	16	CATSDLRTGRTGELFF	TGTGCCACCAGTGATTTGCGGACAGGGCGTACCGGGGAGCTGTTTTTT
TRBJ1-6	few	NA	TRBV5-1	15	CASSLGTDYNSPLHF	TGCGCCAGCAGTTTGGGGACGGACTATAATTCACCCCTCCACTTT
TRBJ1-5	NA	NA	TRBV7-8	12	CAGSWTGEPQHF	TGTGCCGGCAGTTGGACTGGGGAGCCCCAGCATTTT
TRBJ2-7	NA	NA	TRBV7-8	13	CAWEASADYEQYF	TGTGCCTGGGAGGCCAGCGCCGACTACGAGCAGTACTTC
TRBJ1-2	many	NA	TRBV9	15	CASSDPWGADYGYTF	TGTGCCAGCAGCGACCCATGGGGGGCGGACTATGGCTACACCTTC
TRBJ2-7	few	NA	TRBV10-3	14	CASSYSGQIYEQYF	TGTGCCAGCAGTTATAGCGGACAGATCTACGAGCAGTACTTC
TRBJ2-3	NA	NA	TRBV24-1	11	CATESTDTQYF	TGTGCCACGGAGTCCACAGATACGCAGTATTTT
TRBJ2-6	many	NA	TRBV29-1	14	CSVTTSSGANVLTF	TGCAGCGTCACCACTTCCTCTGGGGCCAACGTCCTGACTTTC
TRBJ1-2	many	NA	TRBV7-9	14	CASSLETGSYGYTF	TGTGCCAGCAGCTTAGAAACAGGGAGCTATGGCTACACCTTC
TRBJ1-4	NA	NA	TRBV7-8	15	CASRSLRSTNEKLFF	TGTGCCAGCAGATCACTGAGGTCGACTAATGAAAAACTGTTTTTT
TRBJ1-2	few	NA	TRBV29-1	11	CSVIRPDGYTF	TGCAGCGTTATTAGACCCGATGGCTACACCTTC
TRBJ2-5	NA	NA	TRBV10-2	15	CASSEGQAIQETQYF	TGCGCCAGCAGTGAGGGCCAGGCAATCCAAGAGACCCAGTACTTC
TRBJ1-1	few	NA	TRBV19	13	CASSKQGVTEAFF	TGTGCCAGTAGTAAACAGGGTGTAACTGAAGCTTTCTTT
TRBJ1-3	few	NA	TRBV7-9	14	CAPRGRNSGNTIYF	TGTGCCCCCAGGGGCAGAAACTCTGGAAACACCATATATTTT
TRBJ1-4	NA	NA	TRBV29-1	14	CSAVLRGRNEKLFF	TGCAGCGCCGTATTGCGGGGCCGCAATGAAAAACTGTTTTTT
TRBJ2-2	few	TRBD1	TRBV7-2	15	CASSLTTGIDGELFF	TGTGCCAGCAGCTTAACGACAGGGATTGACGGGGAGCTGTTTTTT